This T cell receptor beta chain was sequenced for a study of T cells after yellow fever vaccination. Study as a whole: Preparation of the low-cell-number fractions used SMART-Seq v4 Ultra Low Input. Study findings and constraints: In FACS-sorted repertoires, abundant clonotypes from the bulk population could appear as contaminants.

Looked up from germline, CDR1 is SGHRS and CDR2 is YFSETQ. Trimming cost V 5 bases and J 5 bases; bases outside gene matches: 9. This CDR3 comprises 15 residues. This clonotype was observed a few times. Antigen: not known. 5'RACE template switching added a universal primer site and UMIs to TCR cDNA. A single record per CDR3 protein comes from TCRdb applying MiXCR to the 5' RACE reads. The table has 280,000 or so distinct CDR3 sequences, around 10% seen once; the top ten hold over 3%. This rearrangement joins TRBV5-1 to TRBJ2-5; the match to TRBD2 covers 10 bases. This sequence originates from a man between 18 and 29 years old who received the YFV17D yellow fever vaccine. The material was CD4+ T cells sorted from PBMCs, obtained 5 days after the yellow fever booster vaccination. The CDR3 sequence: CASRRAGLASETQYF. DNA of the CDR3: TGCGCCAGCAGACGGGCGGGACTAGCGTCCGAGACCCAGTACTTC.